This T cell receptor (beta chain) was obtained from a study of T cells after yellow fever vaccination. In the study overall: The SMART-Seq v4 Ultra Low Input method served to prepare the low-cell-number fractions.

Universal primer sites and UMIs were introduced during 5'RACE template-switching synthesis of TCR cDNA. TCRdb re-called the 5' RACE reads with MiXCR, one entry per CDR3 protein. Counted here are around 300,000 distinct CDR3 sequences, roughly 13% occurring once; the ten biggest clones make up about 0.51%. At least ten counts were recorded for this clonotype. The antigen remains undetermined. Study outcomes and limitations: Overall, a small share of clonotypes was seen in both CD4 and CD8 compartments. Most clones from primary vaccination resurfaced after the booster (roughly 96% CD4, over 75% CD8).

The CDR3 loop spans 20 amino acids. The V gene lost 7 bases and the J gene lost 9 bases, with 37 bases spanning the gap. The source of this sequence is a man aged 25 to 45 who received the YFV17D yellow fever vaccine. The sequenced sample was CD4+ T cells sorted from PBMCs, obtained 45 days after the yellow fever booster vaccination. The V and J genes are TRBV23-1 and TRBJ2-1, with a tentative D call TRBD1 (5 bases). TRBV23-1 is sorted into the ORF group, with uncertain function. The CDR3 protein is CASIPSDQKDVRVLFSEQFF. Written as DNA, the CDR3 is TGCGCCAGCATCCCGTCGGACCAAAAAGATGTCAGGGTCCTGTTTAGTGAGCAGTTCTTC.